Reported below is one TCR beta chain. The multiple sclerosis control cohort comprised treatment-naive individuals presenting with stable or active relapsing-remitting disease. Germline V gives CDR1 SEHNR, CDR2 FQNEAQ (reference sequence). The length of the CDR3 is 16 residues. V was cut by 6 bases and J by 6 bases, with 21 bases left in between. This sample was taken from a study of CD8 T cells in Susac syndrome. Reverse transcription of roughly 0.45 to 1 ug RNA was performed with random hexamers. TCRdb re-called the immunoSEQ multiplex PCR reads with MiXCR, one entry per CDR3 protein. The repertoire holds about 200,000 distinct CDR3 sequences, with roughly 95% as singletons.

The sample was CD4+ T cells from PBMCs. The V call is TRBV7-9, the J call TRBJ2-1; D gene uncertain. The receptor was derived from a human donor with multiple sclerosis. CDR3 in DNA: TGTGCCAGCAGGAGGATGGGTGGGGTTTACATCAATGAGCAGTTCTTC. Amino acids: CASRRMGGVYINEQFF.